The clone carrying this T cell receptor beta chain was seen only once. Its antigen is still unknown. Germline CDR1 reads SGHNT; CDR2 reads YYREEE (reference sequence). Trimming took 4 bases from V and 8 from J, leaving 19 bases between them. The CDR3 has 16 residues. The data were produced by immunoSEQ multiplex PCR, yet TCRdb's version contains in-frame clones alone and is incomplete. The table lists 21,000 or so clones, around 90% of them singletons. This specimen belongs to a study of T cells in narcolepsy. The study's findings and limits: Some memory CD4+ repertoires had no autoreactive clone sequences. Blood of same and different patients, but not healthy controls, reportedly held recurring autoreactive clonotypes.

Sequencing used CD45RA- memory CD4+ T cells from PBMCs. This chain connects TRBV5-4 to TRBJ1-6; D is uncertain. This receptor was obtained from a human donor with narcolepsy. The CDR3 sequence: CASSSYGVAGDSPLHF. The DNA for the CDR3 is TGTGCCAGCAGCAGCTACGGCGTGGCCGGGGATTCACCCCTCCACTTT.